This entry features one TCR beta chain sequence. Its antigen is undetermined. The entry originates in a study of T cell responses to AZD1222 COVID-19 vaccine. At the level of the study: Researchers grouped second doses given at about 4 or about 12 weeks into one pool. Findings and limits, study-wide: The number of AZD1222 recipients seropositive at baseline was only 6 or 7. Repertoire sampling happened only post peak T cell response.

CDR1 is SEHNR and CDR2 is FQNEAQ in the germline V gene (reference sequence). V gave up 0 bases and J gave up 7 bases, with 7 bases separating them. The length of the CDR3 is 14 residues. Profiled with immunoSEQ multiplex PCR; TCRdb holds only in-frame clones, not every one. The data hold some 130,000 clones, with around 90% observed a single time. This rearrangement joins TRBV7-9 to TRBJ1-6; no clear D. The starting material was peripheral blood, obtained on day 0 of AZD1222 vaccination. The sequence came from an adult in good health. The CDR3 DNA sequence: TGTGCCAGCAGCTTAGCTGGAGGGAATTCACCCCTCCACTTT. This translates into CASSLAGGNSPLHF.